Ten or more counts support the clone carrying this TCR beta chain. With a J-beta primer mix and a sample-barcoded 5' primer, a second PCR ran about 6 to 11 cycles. Paired-end reads containing CDR3 totaled no fewer than 3 million for each sample. MiXCR, run by TCRdb on the 5' RACE reads, gives a single entry per CDR3 protein. The table lists 850,000 to 950,000 distinct CDR3 sequences, around 30% of them singletons. Per germline, CDR1 SGHTA and CDR2 FQGNSA. Losses at the gene ends were 5 bases for V and 5 bases for J; bases not matched to a gene: 12. CDR3 length: 17 amino acids. This sample stems from a study of blood T cells in healthy people across ages. Every sample had a minimum of 6 million PBMCs isolated.

The material sequenced was blood. This chain connects TRBV7-2 to TRBJ2-3; 11 bases align to TRBD2. The source of this sequence is a woman aged 80 or over in good health. CDR3 sequence reads: CASSPAGSGGGGDTQYF. The CDR3 coding sequence is TGTGCCAGCAGCCCAGCCGGTAGCGGGGGGGGAGGAGATACGCAGTATTTT.